This entry features one TCR beta chain sequence. The CDR3 has 15 amino acids. V shed 3 bases, J shed 2 bases, and the junction held 3 bases outside the gene matches. Germline V gene lookup returns CDR1 MDHEN and CDR2 SYDVKM. The record originates from a study of blood T cell repertoires in COVID-19. Study at large: COVID-19 samples collected from the United States, Italy and Spain covered acute and convalescent phases.

TCRdb's copy holds only in-frame clones and misses some; the assay was immunoSEQ multiplex PCR. The table shows over 85,000 clones, with 88% occurring only once. The rearrangement links TRBV28 to TRBJ2-1; TRBD2 matches 8 bases. This TCR was sampled from a woman aged 70-85 years with acute or convalescent COVID-19. Specimen: peripheral blood. This CDR3 is CASSLSGRTYNEQFF. The CDR3 region has the DNA TGTGCCAGCAGTTTGAGCGGGAGAACCTACAATGAGCAGTTCTTC.